This T cell receptor (beta chain) was obtained from a study of blood T cell repertoires in COVID-19. At the level of the study: The origin of the acute and convalescent COVID-19 samples was the United States, Italy and Spain.

Trimming removed 2 bases at V and 5 bases at J, with 14 bases between. The CDR3 extends over 14 amino acids. Germline V gene data show CDR1 as SGHDT and CDR2 as YYEEEE. Per the authors' pipeline: Amplified reference gene primers provided the basis for estimating nucleated cell counts. TCRdb's copy holds only in-frame clones and misses some; the assay was immunoSEQ multiplex PCR. V and J calls and clone size come straight from that table; D and trimming were deduced from the DNA. Among about 120,000 clones listed, over 70% were seen once. This clonotype was sampled from a woman aged 50 to 65 with acute or convalescent COVID-19. V gene TRBV5-6 combines with J gene TRBJ2-7; perhaps TRBD2 as D (6 bases). Input material: peripheral blood. CDR3 in DNA: TGTGCCAGCAGCTTAATTGGGAGGACTAACGAGCAGTACTTC. Translated, it gives CASSLIGRTNEQYF.